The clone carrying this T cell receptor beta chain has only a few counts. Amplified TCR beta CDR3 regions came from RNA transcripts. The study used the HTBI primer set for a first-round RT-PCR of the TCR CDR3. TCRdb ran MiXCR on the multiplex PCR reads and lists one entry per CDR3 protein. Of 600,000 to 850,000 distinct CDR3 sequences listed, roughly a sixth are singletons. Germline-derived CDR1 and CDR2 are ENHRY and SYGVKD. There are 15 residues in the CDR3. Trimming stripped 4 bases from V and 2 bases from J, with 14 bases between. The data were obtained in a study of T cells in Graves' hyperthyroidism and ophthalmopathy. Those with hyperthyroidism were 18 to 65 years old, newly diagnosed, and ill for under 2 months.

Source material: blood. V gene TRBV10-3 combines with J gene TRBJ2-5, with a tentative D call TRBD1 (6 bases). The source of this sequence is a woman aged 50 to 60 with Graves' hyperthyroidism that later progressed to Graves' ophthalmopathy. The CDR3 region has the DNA TGTGCCATCAGTGGGGTCGTCAGGGGACAAGAGACCCAGTACTTC. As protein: CAISGVVRGQETQYF.